Shown below are 28 T cell receptor beta chains from a single sample sequenced in a study of blood T cell repertoires in COVID-19. Clones were sequenced by immunoSEQ multiplex PCR, and TCRdb holds only the in-frame ones, with some missing. The sample lists about 270,000 clones, about four fifths occurring once. Specimen: peripheral blood. Source of these receptors: a woman in her sixties or seventies with active or convalescent COVID-19.

V usage is TRBV2 and J usage is TRBJ2-7; 8 positions agree with TRBD1. The CDR3 runs 13 residues. J was trimmed by 6 bases and V by 5 bases; bases with no gene match: 6. Germline assignment: CDR1 SNHLY and CDR2 FYNNEI. The CDR3 region is CASSFQGAGEQYF. CDR3 in DNA: TGTGCCAGCAGTTTTCAGGGGGCGGGCGAGCAGTACTTC.

The chain links TRBV7-2 to TRBJ2-3, with 10 bases identical to TRBD1. J gave up 2 bases and V 5 bases, and 7 bases lay outside the gene matches. The CDR3 length is 16 residues. Looked up from germline, CDR1 is SGHTA and CDR2 is FQGNSA. CDR3 bases: TGTGCCAGCAGCGACACGGGACAGGGGTTCACAGATACGCAGTATTTT. Protein product: CASSDTGQGFTDTQYF.

DNA of the CDR3: TGTGCCAGCAGCCAAGAGATTGCGGGGGGGCCAGATACGCAGTATTTT. Its protein product is CASSQEIAGGPDTQYF. The chain recombines TRBV3-1 (or the pseudogene TRBV3-2) with TRBJ2-3, with 9 nucleotides matching TRBD2. The CDR3 is made up of 16 amino acids. V trimming: 0 bases; J trimming: 4 bases; junction bases outside the gene matches: 5. The germline CDR1 and CDR2 sequences are LGHDT and YNNKEL (reference sequence).

The chain joins TRBV5-1 to TRBJ2-1; 11 bases align to TRBD2. V shed 2 bases, J shed 3 bases, and the junction held 7 bases outside the gene matches. CDR1 is SGHRS, CDR2 YFSETQ, per germline. The CDR3 runs 17 residues. CDR3 amino acids: CASSFGIGTSGYNEQFF. As DNA, the CDR3 is TGCGCCAGCAGCTTCGGCATAGGGACTAGCGGCTACAATGAGCAGTTCTTC.

Concerning this clone itself: Mismatch with germline at one junction end may stem from a read error. The gene calls are TRBV11-2 and TRBJ1-6; D is possibly TRBD1 (5 bases). This CDR3 has 15 amino acids. The germline gives CDR1 SGHAT, CDR2 FQNNGV. The CDR3 loop reads CASSLAGRDVSSLHF. In nucleotides, the CDR3 is TGTGCCAGCAGCTTAGCCGGGCGGGACGTTTCATCCCTCCACTTT.

The chain is built from TRBV6-5 and TRBJ2-7; TRBD1 matches at 10 bases. From germline, CDR1 is MNHEY and CDR2 SVGAGI. This CDR3 spans 15 amino acids. The V gene end was trimmed by 6 bases and the J gene end by 2 bases; junction bases not matched to a gene: 7. CDR3 sequence reads: CASRDPGQGPYEQYF. Written as DNA, the CDR3 is TGTGCCAGCAGAGACCCGGGACAGGGGCCCTACGAGCAGTACTTC.

The chain is built from TRBV5-8 and TRBJ2-1; 7 bases are a match to TRBD2. The V and J ends lost 1 base and 3 bases, in that order; junction bases with no gene match: 19. CDR3 size: 20 residues. Germline loops: CDR1 SGHTS, CDR2 YDEGEE. The CDR3 coding sequence is TGTGCCAGCAGCTTGAAGGGTTGGGGGGGAAACAAGTTCGGCTACAATGAGCAGTTCTTC. Protein sequence: CASSLKGWGGNKFGYNEQFF. Full variable domain (rest looked up from reference TRBV5-8 and TRBJ2-1): EAGVTQSPTHLIKTRGQQATLRCSPISGHTSVYWYQQALGLGLQFLLWYDEGEERNRGNFPPRFSGRQFPNYSSELNVNALELEDSALYLCASSLKGWGGNKFGYNEQFFGPGTRLTVL.

Note on this clone: Additional DNA sequences in this sample encode the identical CDR3. The chain recombines TRBV11-2 with TRBJ2-3; D is unclear. The CDR3 totals 12 residues. Germline assignment: CDR1 SGHAT and CDR2 FQNNGV. V lost 5 bases, J lost 2 bases, and 5 bases lay in between. The CDR3 spells CASSPNTDTQYF. The CDR3 DNA sequence: TGTGCCAGCAGCCCCAACACAGATACGCAGTATTTT.

The chain combines TRBV27 with TRBJ2-7; 7 bases map to TRBD2. CDR1 is MNHEY and CDR2 is SMNVEV in the germline V gene (reference sequence). The length of the CDR3 is 14 residues. Trimming removed 8 bases from V and 2 bases from J; junction bases left unmatched: 9. The chain's CDR3 is CASERRGSTYEQYF. Here the CDR3 DNA reads TGTGCCAGCGAGAGGCGGGGGTCGACCTACGAGCAGTACTTC.

The J gene is TRBJ1-1, the V gene TRBV5-1, with D uncertain. Germline V lookup: CDR1 SGHRS, CDR2 YFSETQ. Trimming took 0 bases from V and 0 from J, leaving 9 bases between them. CDR3 length: 15 amino acids. CDR3 region: CASSLDPGVNTEAFF. DNA of the CDR3: TGCGCCAGCAGCTTGGATCCGGGAGTGAACACTGAAGCTTTCTTT.

The chain uses TRBV19 and TRBJ2-6, with D possibly matching TRBD1 (6 bases). The germline V gene encodes CDR1 LNHDA and CDR2 SQIVND (reference sequence). This CDR3 has 17 amino acids. V dropped 3 bases and J dropped 0 bases, with 12 bases sitting between them. CDR3 in amino acids: CASSIGQPPSGANVLTF. The CDR3 DNA sequence: TGTGCCAGTAGTATCGGACAGCCTCCCTCTGGGGCCAACGTCCTGACTTTC. Combining the CDR3 with reference TRBV19 and TRBJ2-6 gives the whole variable domain DGGITQSPKYLFRKEGQNVTLSCEQNLNHDAMYWYRQDPGQGLRLIYYSQIVNDFQKGDIAEGYSVSREKKESFPLTVTSAQKNPTAFYLCASSIGQPPSGANVLTFGAGSRLTVL.

This clone has only a few counts. The chain employs TRBV7-9 and TRBJ2-2; D not certain. Trimming shortened V by 1 base and J by 2 bases, and 5 bases separated the two germline ends. The CDR3 loop spans 14 amino acids. Germline V lookup: CDR1 SEHNR, CDR2 FQNEAQ (reference sequence). CDR3 region: CASSLGTNTGELFF. The CDR3, as DNA: TGTGCCAGCAGCTTAGGTACAAACACCGGGGAGCTGTTTTTT. Full variable domain (missing parts from reference TRBV7-9 and TRBJ2-2): DTGVSQNPRHKITKRGQNVTFRCDPISEHNRLYWYRQTLGQGPEFLTYFQNEAQLEKSRLLSDRFSAERPKGSFSTLEIQRTEQGDSAMYLCASSLGTNTGELFFGEGSRLTVL.

This clone appeared a single time. This chain uses TRBV6-5 with TRBJ1-1; no definite D call. The germline V and J ends were trimmed by 8 bases and 5 bases, with 12 bases remaining between them. This CDR3 region has 12 residues. Germline V gene lookup returns CDR1 MNHEY and CDR2 SVGAGI. The CDR3 DNA reads as TGTGCCAGCTTAAGCCGCCAAACTGAAGCTTTCTTT. It encodes CASLSRQTEAFF.

This clone was observed once. The chain links TRBV30 to TRBJ2-3; D perhaps matches TRBD1 (5 bases). Trimming left V 0 bases short and J 2 bases short, with 9 bases between. Germline lookup yields CDR1 GTSNPN and CDR2 SVGIG (reference sequence). This CDR3 is 14 amino acids long. The CDR3 loop is CAWSVGRDTDTQYF. The CDR3 bases are TGTGCCTGGAGTGTTGGCAGGGACACAGATACGCAGTATTTT.

The chain recombines TRBV5-1 with TRBJ2-7; 12 bases agree with TRBD2. The junction had 6 bases not matched to a gene; V was cut back by 4 bases and J by 1 base. The CDR3 runs to 16 residues. CDR1 SGHRS and CDR2 YFSETQ come from the germline V gene. CDR3: CASSGGLAGGSYEQYF. CDR3 sequence (DNA): TGCGCCAGCAGCGGGGGACTAGCGGGTGGATCCTACGAGCAGTACTTC.

Details on this clone: Other nucleotide sequences from this sample produce the same CDR3. The chain employs TRBV27 and TRBJ1-1; D is perhaps TRBD1 (5 bases). In germline, CDR1 is MNHEY, CDR2 SMNVEV (reference sequence). The CDR3 is made up of 12 amino acids. V shed 1 base and J shed 8 bases, with 8 bases lying between them. In DNA form, the CDR3 reads TGTGCCAGCAGTTTATGGGGGGGGGAAGCTTTCTTT. Its protein product is CASSLWGGEAFF.

V is TRBV7-3 and J is TRBJ1-2; D unclear. The CDR3 loop spans 13 amino acids. Germline values: CDR1 SGHTA, CDR2 FQGTGA. V gave up 5 bases and J gave up 3 bases, with 10 bases separating them. CDR3 region: CASSPYSYYGYTF. For the CDR3, the DNA is TGTGCCAGCAGCCCCTACAGCTACTATGGCTACACCTTC.

The CDR3 is CASSEVPTGGQPQHF. Written as DNA, the CDR3 is TGTGCCAGCAGTGAAGTACCGACAGGGGGCCAGCCCCAGCATTTT. The V gene is TRBV6-1, the J gene TRBJ1-5; 10 nucleotides line up with TRBD1. The germline gives CDR1 MNHNS, CDR2 SASEGT. The V and J ends lost 1 base and 7 bases, in that order; junction bases with no gene match: 4. The CDR3 runs 15 residues.

This chain connects TRBV7-8 to TRBJ1-3; D is possibly TRBD1 (6 bases). CDR1 and CDR2 from the germline V gene are SGHVS and FQNEAQ. Trimming left V 5 bases short and J 4 bases short, with 12 bases between. This CDR3 has 14 amino acids. CDR3 in amino acids: CASSRTGSGNTIYF. CDR3 coding DNA: TGTGCCAGCAGCCGTACAGGGTCCGGAAACACCATATATTTT.

The chain is built from TRBV9 and TRBJ1-2, with D unresolved. The V gene's germline CDR1 is SGDLS and CDR2 YYNGEE. The CDR3 spans 15 residues. The V gene lost 0 bases and the J gene lost 1 base, with 10 bases spanning the gap. This chain's CDR3 is CASSVGGRLNYGYTF. CDR3 DNA sequence: TGTGCCAGCAGCGTAGGAGGAAGACTTAACTATGGCTACACCTTC.

The chain has TRBV28 and TRBJ2-2; 8 nucleotides line up with TRBD2. Germline V gives CDR1 MDHEN, CDR2 SYDVKM. The CDR3 has 15 amino acids. V shed 6 bases and J 6 bases; nucleotides not matched to a gene: 9. The CDR3 region is CASSPRTSLPGELFF. CDR3 DNA sequence: TGTGCCAGCAGCCCACGGACTAGCCTTCCCGGGGAGCTGTTTTTT.

This clone was seen a few times. The chain employs TRBV21-1 and TRBJ1-5; the DNA was not compared with TRBD1, the D call given in the table. TRBV21-1 is a pseudogene segment. This CDR3 spans 10 amino acids. DNA of the CDR3: TGTGCCAGCAGTCGACAGTCCCAGCATTTT. Amino acid sequence: CASSRQSQHF.

The chain carries TRBV3-1 (or the pseudogene TRBV3-2) and TRBJ2-1; TRBD1 matches at 10 bases. This CDR3 has 12 residues. After removal of 3 bases from V and 10 bases from J, the junction contained 0 bases not matched to a gene. Per germline, CDR1 LGHDT and CDR2 YNNKEL (reference sequence). The CDR3: CASSQTGGEQFF. CDR3 in DNA: TGTGCCAGCAGCCAGACAGGGGGCGAGCAGTTCTTC.

The chain is built from TRBV3-1 (or the pseudogene TRBV3-2) and TRBJ2-7; D is ambiguous. The V end lost 1 base, the J end lost 4 bases, and 8 bases lay between the germline ends. The germline V gene encodes CDR1 LGHDT and CDR2 YNNKEL (reference sequence). The length of the CDR3 is 13 residues. CDR3 nucleotides: TGTGCCAGCAGCCAAGGTGGTCGGTACGAGCAGTACTTC. Residues: CASSQGGRYEQYF.

The gene calls are TRBV5-6 and TRBJ1-2; D is possibly TRBD1 (5 bases). Trimming took 0 bases from V and 4 from J, leaving 13 bases between them. CDR3 size: 15 residues. Germline values: CDR1 SGHDT, CDR2 YYEEEE. The CDR3 loop is CASSLGGRASYGYTF. CDR3 bases: TGTGCCAGCAGCTTGGGGGGCCGCGCTTCCTATGGCTACACCTTC.

This clone has just one count. V is TRBV7-8 and J is TRBJ2-3; D may be TRBD1 (6 bases). Trimming cost V 0 bases and J 4 bases, with 14 bases left between them. The germline V gene has CDR1 SGHVS and CDR2 FQNEAQ. This CDR3 has 16 amino acids. CDR3 DNA sequence: TGTGCCAGCAGCTTAGCGCGTGGGGGCGCGGCAGATACGCAGTATTTT. Translated, it gives CASSLARGGAADTQYF.

The chain couples TRBV28 to TRBJ1-4; TRBD1 matches 7 bases. Germline-derived CDR1 and CDR2 are MDHEN and SYDVKM. Losses at the gene ends were 5 bases for V and 7 bases for J; bases not matched to a gene: 7. CDR3 length equals 14 residues. CDR3 amino acids: CASSPGQEGEKLFF. CDR3 bases: TGTGCCAGCAGTCCAGGACAGGAGGGTGAAAAACTGTTTTTT.

This clone was recorded once. The chain has TRBV5-4 and TRBJ2-1, with 7 bases fitting TRBD2. Germline loops: CDR1 SGHNT, CDR2 YYREEE (reference sequence). Trimming removed 7 bases from V and 2 bases from J; junction bases left unmatched: 9. This CDR3 contains 15 residues. The CDR3 coding sequence is TGTGCCAGCTGGGCGGGAGTCCAGCCCTACAATGAGCAGTTCTTC. Amino acid sequence: CASWAGVQPYNEQFF.